This TCR beta chain was recorded in a study of molecular identifiers for immune sequencing clone quantification. This clonotype appeared many times. TCRdb recomputed calls from the PCR reads with MiXCR, one row per CDR3 protein. The sample shows 50,000 to 65,000 distinct CDR3 sequences, 20% to 25% of them seen only once. The CDR3 has 13 residues. The ends were cut back, 0 bases at V and 4 bases at J, with 6 bases in the middle. CDR1 MGHRA and CDR2 YSYEKL come from the germline V gene. This clonotype originated in a human donor in good health. Some libraries in this study had Jurkat cell RNA spiked in. The genes are TRBV4-1 and TRBJ2-5, with D unclear. Sequencing was done on a sample of naive CD8+ T cells from blood, with Jurkat cell RNA spiked in. Noted subset: FACS-sorted CD8+CD4-CCR7+CD45RA+ naive T cells. For the CDR3, the DNA is TGCGCCAGCAGCCAAGATCCTCGAGAGACCCAGTACTTC. It yields the protein CASSQDPRETQYF.